Listed here is a single TCR beta chain. V gave up 5 bases and J gave up 4 bases; unmatched junction bases: 4. This CDR3 is 14 amino acids long. Germline CDR1 MNHEY, CDR2 SVGAGI. The source of the sample is a study of blood T cell repertoires in COVID-19. About the research overall: COVID-19 samples collected from the United States, Italy and Spain covered acute and convalescent phases. The cDNA or gDNA used as material had been derived from T cells, B-cell-depleted T cells, or PBMCs.

Authors' data handling: Estimated nucleated cell counts came from reference gene primer amplification. The assay was immunoSEQ multiplex PCR, and TCRdb's table has in-frame clones only and misses some. Clonal size and the V and J genes are those of that table, whereas D and trimming came from the DNA. The sample lists about 140,000 clones; approximately 89% were seen once. This receptor was identified in a woman aged 45-65 years with acute or convalescent COVID-19. The sample was peripheral blood. The chain employs TRBV6-5 and TRBJ2-3; the match to TRBD1 covers 9 bases. CDR3 coding DNA: TGTGCCAGCAGTCGACAGGGGGGTTCAGATACGCAGTATTTT. This encodes CASSRQGGSDTQYF.